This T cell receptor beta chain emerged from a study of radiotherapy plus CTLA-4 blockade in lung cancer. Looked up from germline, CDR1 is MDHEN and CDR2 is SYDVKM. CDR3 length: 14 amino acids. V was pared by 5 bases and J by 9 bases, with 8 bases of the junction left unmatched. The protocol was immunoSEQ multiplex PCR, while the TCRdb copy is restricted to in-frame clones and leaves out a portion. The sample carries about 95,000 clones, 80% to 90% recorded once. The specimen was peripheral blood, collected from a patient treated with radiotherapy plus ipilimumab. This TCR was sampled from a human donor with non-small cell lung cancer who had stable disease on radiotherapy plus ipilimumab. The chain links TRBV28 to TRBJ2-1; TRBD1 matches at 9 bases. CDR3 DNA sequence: TGTGCCAGCAGTGCCCACAGGGGGCAGACTGAGCAGTTCTTC. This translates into CASSAHRGQTEQFF.